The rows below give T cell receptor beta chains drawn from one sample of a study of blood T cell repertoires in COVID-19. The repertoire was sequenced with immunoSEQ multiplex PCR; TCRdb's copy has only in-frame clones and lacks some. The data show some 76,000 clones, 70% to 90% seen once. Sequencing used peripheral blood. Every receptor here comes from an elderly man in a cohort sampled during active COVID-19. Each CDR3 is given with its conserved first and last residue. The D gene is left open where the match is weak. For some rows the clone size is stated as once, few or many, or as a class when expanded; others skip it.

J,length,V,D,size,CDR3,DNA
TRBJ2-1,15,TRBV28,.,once,CASTIGVRVSNEQFF,TGTGCCAGCACCATAGGCGTCAGGGTCTCAAATGAGCAGTTCTTC
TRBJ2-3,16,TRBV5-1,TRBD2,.,CASSLTSGGGTDTQYF,TGCGCCAGCAGCCTGACTAGCGGGGGGGGCACAGATACGCAGTATTTT
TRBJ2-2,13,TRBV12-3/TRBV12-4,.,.,CGCTGSLTGELFF,TGTGGGTGTACAGGGTCGTTAACCGGGGAGCTGTTTTTT
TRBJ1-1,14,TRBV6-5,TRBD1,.,CASSYSRTGGEAFF,TGTGCCAGCAGTTACAGTAGGACAGGGGGTGAAGCTTTCTTT
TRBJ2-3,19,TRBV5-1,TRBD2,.,CASSLSLAGGPTRTDTQYF,TGCGCCAGCAGCTTGTCCCTAGCGGGGGGCCCGACCCGCACAGATACGCAGTATTTT
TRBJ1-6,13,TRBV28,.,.,CATKGADNSPLHF,TGTGCCACTAAAGGGGCGGATAATTCACCCCTCCACTTT
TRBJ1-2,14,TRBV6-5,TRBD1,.,CASRLTGATYGYTF,TGTGCCAGCAGGCTGACAGGGGCTACCTATGGCTACACCTTC
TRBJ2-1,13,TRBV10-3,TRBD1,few,CAISRDRDGEQFF,TGTGCCATCAGCCGGGACAGGGATGGTGAGCAGTTCTTC
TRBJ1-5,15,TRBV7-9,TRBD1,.,CASSIGQAFGQPQHF,TGTGCCAGCAGCATTGGACAGGCCTTCGGTCAGCCCCAGCATTTT
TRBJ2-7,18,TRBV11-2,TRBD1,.,CASSIRDRGFYGPSEQYF,TGTGCCAGCAGCATCCGGGACAGGGGCTTTTATGGTCCCTCCGAGCAGTACTTC
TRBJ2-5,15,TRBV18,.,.,CASSPTQGFQETQYF,TGTGCCAGCTCCCCAACACAGGGTTTCCAAGAGACCCAGTACTTC
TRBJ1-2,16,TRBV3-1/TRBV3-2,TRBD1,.,CASSQDWRQGASGYTF,TGTGCCAGCAGCCAAGATTGGCGGCAGGGGGCGTCCGGCTACACCTTC
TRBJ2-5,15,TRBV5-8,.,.,CASSSDRGGQETQYF,TGTGCCAGCAGCTCTGACAGGGGAGGGCAGGAGACCCAGTACTTC
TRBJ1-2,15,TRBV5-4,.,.,CASSLGRDPNYGYTF,TGTGCCAGCAGCTTAGGGAGGGATCCGAACTATGGCTACACCTTC
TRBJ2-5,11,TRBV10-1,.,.,CASRPGETQYF,TGCGCCAGCAGGCCCGGAGAGACCCAGTACTTC
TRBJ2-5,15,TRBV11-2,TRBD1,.,CASSLPFRGRETQYF,TGTGCCAGCAGCTTACCTTTCAGGGGGCGAGAGACCCAGTACTTC
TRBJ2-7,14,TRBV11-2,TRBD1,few,CASEDRGLSYEQYF,TGTGCCAGCGAGGACAGGGGGCTGTCCTACGAGCAGTACTTC
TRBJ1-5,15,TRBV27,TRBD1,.,CASSLSIGGGQPQHF,TGTGCCAGCAGTTTATCAATAGGGGGCGGTCAGCCCCAGCATTTT
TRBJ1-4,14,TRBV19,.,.,CASSMGPDNEKLFF,TGTGCCAGTAGTATGGGGCCAGATAATGAAAAACTGTTTTTT
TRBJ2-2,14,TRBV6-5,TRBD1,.,CASRKDRATGELFF,TGTGCCAGCAGAAAAGACAGGGCCACCGGGGAGCTGTTTTTT
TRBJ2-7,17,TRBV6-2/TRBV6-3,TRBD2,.,CASSYATSGGASYEQYF,TGTGCCAGCAGTTACGCGACTAGCGGGGGTGCCTCCTACGAGCAGTACTTC
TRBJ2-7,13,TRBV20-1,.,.,CSASGTPITEQYF,TGCAGTGCTAGTGGGACTCCAATAACCGAGCAGTACTTC
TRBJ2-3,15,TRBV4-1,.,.,CASSHPKAGADTQYF,TGCGCCAGCAGCCACCCGAAAGCCGGGGCAGATACGCAGTATTTT
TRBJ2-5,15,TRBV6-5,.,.,CASSTGGTRLETQYF,TGTGCCAGCAGTACGGGGGGCACAAGGTTAGAGACCCAGTACTTC
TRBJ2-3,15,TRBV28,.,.,CASKNSKGVADTQYF,TGTGCCAGTAAAAACTCCAAGGGAGTAGCGGATACGCAGTATTTT
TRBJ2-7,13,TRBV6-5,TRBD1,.,CASMDRGPYEQYF,TGTGCCAGCATGGACAGGGGCCCCTACGAGCAGTACTTC
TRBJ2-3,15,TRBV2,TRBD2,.,CASSRLAGVTDTQYF,TGTGCCAGCAGCCGACTAGCGGGTGTCACAGATACGCAGTATTTT
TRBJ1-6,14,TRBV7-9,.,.,CASSNDRRNSPLHF,TGTGCCAGCAGCAACGACAGGAGAAATTCACCCCTCCACTTT
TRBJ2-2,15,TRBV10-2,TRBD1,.,CASRGGTGDTGELFF,TGCGCCAGCAGGGGGGGGACAGGGGACACCGGGGAGCTGTTTTTT
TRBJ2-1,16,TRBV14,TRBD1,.,CASSRATGGYDNEQFF,TGTGCCAGCAGCCGAGCGACAGGGGGCTATGACAATGAGCAGTTCTTC
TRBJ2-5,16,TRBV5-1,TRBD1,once,CASSSRTGGGLETQYF,TGCGCCAGCAGCTCGAGGACAGGGGGCGGACTGGAGACCCAGTACTTC
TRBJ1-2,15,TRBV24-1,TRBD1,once,CATSDPGQGRYGYTF,TGTGCCACCAGTGATCCCGGACAGGGAAGGTATGGCTACACCTTC
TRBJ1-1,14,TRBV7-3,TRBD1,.,CASRKDRGNTEAFF,TGTGCCAGCAGAAAGGACAGGGGGAACACTGAAGCTTTCTTT
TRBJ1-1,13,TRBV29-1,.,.,CSVGNRVNTEAFF,TGCAGCGTTGGCAACAGGGTGAACACTGAAGCTTTCTTT
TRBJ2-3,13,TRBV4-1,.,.,CASSPPGADTQYF,TGCGCCAGCAGCCCTCCCGGGGCAGATACGCAGTATTTT
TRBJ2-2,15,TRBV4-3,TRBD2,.,CASSQSGGEFGELFF,TGCGCCAGCAGCCAAAGTGGGGGGGAGTTCGGGGAGCTGTTTTTT
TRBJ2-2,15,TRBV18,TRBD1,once,CARLSTGTGTGELFF,TGTGCCAGGCTATCGACAGGGACGGGCACCGGGGAGCTGTTTTTT
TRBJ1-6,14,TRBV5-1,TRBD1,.,CASSLGQGAGPLHF,TGCGCCAGCAGCTTGGGACAGGGGGCGGGACCCCTCCACTTT
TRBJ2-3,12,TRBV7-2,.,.,CASTQLADTQYF,TGTGCCAGCACCCAACTCGCAGATACGCAGTATTTT
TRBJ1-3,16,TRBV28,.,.,CASHPGGTFSGNTIYF,TGTGCCAGCCATCCCGGAGGGACCTTCTCTGGAAACACCATATATTTT
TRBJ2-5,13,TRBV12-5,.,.,CASGSTDQETQYF,TGTGCTAGTGGTTCGACAGACCAAGAGACCCAGTACTTC
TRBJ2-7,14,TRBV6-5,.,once,CASSPRGSRDEQYF,TGTGCCAGCAGTCCCCGGGGAAGCAGAGACGAGCAGTACTTC